This T cell receptor (beta chain) stems from a study of OX40 agonist ivuxolimab in advanced cancers. Germline loops: CDR1 WNHNN, CDR2 SYGVQD (reference sequence). V was pared by 2 bases and J by 4 bases, with 11 bases between. The CDR3 is 14 amino acids. Libraries were prepared by immunoSEQ multiplex PCR; TCRdb keeps only in-frame clonotypes and omits some of them. The table includes about 79,000 clones, around 85% detected once. The material was CD4+ or CD8+ T cells sorted from blood, obtained in a trial of the OX40 agonist ivuxolimab. This chain uses TRBV10-1 with TRBJ2-5; D perhaps matches TRBD1 (6 bases). The receptor comes from an adult with an advanced solid tumor such as melanoma, head and neck, liver or kidney cancer. The CDR3 region has the DNA TGCGCCAGCAGTGAGGCCTCAGGGGTAGAGACCCAGTACTTC. Translating gives CASSEASGVETQYF.